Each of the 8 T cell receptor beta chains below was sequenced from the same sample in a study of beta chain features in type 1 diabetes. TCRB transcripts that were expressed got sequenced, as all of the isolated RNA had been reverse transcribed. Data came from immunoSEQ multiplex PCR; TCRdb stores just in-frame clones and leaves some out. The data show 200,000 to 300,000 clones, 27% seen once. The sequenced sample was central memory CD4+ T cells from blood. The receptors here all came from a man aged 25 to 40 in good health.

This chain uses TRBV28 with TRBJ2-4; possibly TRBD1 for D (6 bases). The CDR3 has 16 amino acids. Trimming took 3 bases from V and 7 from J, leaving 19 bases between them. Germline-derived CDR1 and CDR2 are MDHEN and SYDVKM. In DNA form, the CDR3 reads TGTGCCAGCAGTTTGGTCCTACCCGGACAGTCGAACATTCAGTACTTC. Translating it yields CASSLVLPGQSNIQYF.

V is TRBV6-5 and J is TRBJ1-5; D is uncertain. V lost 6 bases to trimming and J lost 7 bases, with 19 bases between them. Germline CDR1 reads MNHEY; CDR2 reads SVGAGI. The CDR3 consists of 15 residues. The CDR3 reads CASSPLSGEGQPQHF. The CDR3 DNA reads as TGTGCCAGCAGCCCACTGTCAGGCGAAGGGCAGCCCCAGCATTTT.

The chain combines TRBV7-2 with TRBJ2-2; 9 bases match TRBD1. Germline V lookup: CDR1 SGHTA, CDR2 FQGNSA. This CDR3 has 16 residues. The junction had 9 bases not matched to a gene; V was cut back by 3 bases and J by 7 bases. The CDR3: CASSFAWTGAGGELFF. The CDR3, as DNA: TGTGCCAGCAGCTTCGCGTGGACAGGGGCAGGCGGGGAGCTGTTTTTT.

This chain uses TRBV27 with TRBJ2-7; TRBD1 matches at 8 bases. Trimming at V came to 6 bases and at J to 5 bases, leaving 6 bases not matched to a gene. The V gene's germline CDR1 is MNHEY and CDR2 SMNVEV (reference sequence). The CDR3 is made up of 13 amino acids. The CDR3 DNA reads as TGTGCCAGCAGGTCAGGACAGGGTAACGAGCAGTACTTC. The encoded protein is CASRSGQGNEQYF.

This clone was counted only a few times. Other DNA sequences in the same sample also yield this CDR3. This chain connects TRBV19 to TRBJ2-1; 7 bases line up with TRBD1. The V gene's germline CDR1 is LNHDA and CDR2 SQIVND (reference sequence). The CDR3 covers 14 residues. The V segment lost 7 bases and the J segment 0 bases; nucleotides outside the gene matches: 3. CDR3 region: CASTRDSSYNEQFF. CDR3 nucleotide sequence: TGTGCCAGTACGAGGGACAGCTCCTACAATGAGCAGTTCTTC.

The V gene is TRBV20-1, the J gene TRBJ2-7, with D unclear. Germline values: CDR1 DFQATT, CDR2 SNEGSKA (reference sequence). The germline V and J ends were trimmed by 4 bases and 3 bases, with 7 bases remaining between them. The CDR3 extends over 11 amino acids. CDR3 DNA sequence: TGCAGTGCTAATGATCACTACGAGCAGTACTTC. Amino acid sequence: CSANDHYEQYF.

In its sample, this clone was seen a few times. CDR3 DNA sequence: TGTGCCATCAGTGATGGCAGGGGAAGACAAGAGACCCAGTACTTC. Translating gives CAISDGRGRQETQYF. The V call is TRBV10-3, the J call TRBJ2-5; weak D call: TRBD1 (6 bases). Trimming took off 3 bases at V and 2 bases at J, with 13 bases between the two ends. The CDR3 contains 15 residues. The germline CDR1 and CDR2 sequences are ENHRY and SYGVKD.

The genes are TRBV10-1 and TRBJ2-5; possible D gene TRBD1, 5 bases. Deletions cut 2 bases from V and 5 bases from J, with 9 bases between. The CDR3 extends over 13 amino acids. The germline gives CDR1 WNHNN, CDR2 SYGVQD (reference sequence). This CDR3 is CASSEGAQETQYF. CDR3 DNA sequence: TGCGCCAGCAGTGAGGGGGCTCAGGAGACCCAGTACTTC.